These 27 T cell receptor beta chains came from one sample sequenced in a study of T cell repertoires in cytomegalovirus infection. TCRdb processed the reads anew with MiXCR; each CDR3 protein has one entry. The table records fewer than 700,000 distinct CDR3 sequences, more than 20% of them present only once. Sequencing was done on a sample of CD8+ T cells from PBMCs. Every receptor here comes from a human donor in good health (CMV status not recorded). Some clones in this sample may be carry-over from other donors' samples.

Concerning this clonotype itself: The junction shows a germline mismatch at one end, possibly a read error. This chain connects TRBV20-1 to TRBJ2-1, with D maybe TRBD2 (5 bases). Germline CDR1 reads DFQATT; CDR2 reads SNEGSKA (reference sequence). The CDR3 length is 15 residues. CDR3 DNA sequence: TGCAATGCTTCCTCAATCGAGGGTTCCTACAATGAGCAGTTCTTC. It translates to CNASSIEGSYNEQFF.

This clonotype appeared a few times. The CDR3 here is CASSGGNIETQYF. Here the CDR3 DNA reads TGTGCCAGCTCCGGGGGAAACATAGAGACCCAGTACTTC. The chain recombines TRBV7-4 with TRBJ2-5, with a possible D match to TRBD2 (6 bases). The CDR3 loop spans 13 amino acids. Trimming pared 8 bases from V and 4 bases from J, leaving 14 bases between. The germline V gene encodes CDR1 SGHVT and CDR2 SQSDAQ.

This clonotype showed up many times. The chain is built from TRBV7-8 and TRBJ2-3; D is ambiguous. The CDR3 is 13 amino acids. V shed 6 bases and J shed 1 base, with 8 bases lying between them. CDR1 and CDR2 (germline): SGHVS, FQNEAQ. CDR3 amino acids: CASRSPGTDTQYF. The CDR3, as DNA: TGTGCCAGCAGATCCCCTGGCACAGATACGCAGTATTTT.

This clonotype was seen more than once but under ten times. CDR3 in amino acids: CASTLRVGAFF. The CDR3 nucleotides read TGTGCCAGCACTCTCAGGGTCGGGGCTTTCTTT. The chain employs TRBV2 and TRBJ1-1; perhaps TRBD1 as D (5 bases). The ends were cut back, 7 bases at V and 11 bases at J, with 14 bases in the middle. CDR3 size: 11 residues. The germline V gene has CDR1 SNHLY and CDR2 FYNNEI.

This clonotype was observed many times. This rearrangement joins TRBV12-5 to TRBJ1-2; D perhaps matches TRBD1 (5 bases). The V end lost 6 bases, the J end lost 8 bases, and 7 bases lay between the germline ends. CDR1 and CDR2 (germline): LGHNT, FRNRAP. This CDR3 comprises 10 residues. The CDR3: CASGGRGYTF. Written as DNA, the CDR3 is TGTGCTAGTGGGGGGCGCGGCTACACCTTC.

This clonotype was seen only a few times. The chain uses TRBV29-1 and TRBJ1-2, with D maybe TRBD1 (5 bases). The ends were cut back, 3 bases at V and 8 bases at J, with 13 bases in the middle. Germline loops: CDR1 SQVTM, CDR2 ANQGSEA. The CDR3 is 12 amino acids. CDR3 protein: CSVEAGHWGYTF. CDR3 sequence (DNA): TGCAGCGTTGAGGCAGGGCATTGGGGCTACACCTTC.

There are a few counts of this clonotype. The chain is built from TRBV29-1 and TRBJ1-2, with a possible D match to TRBD1 (6 bases). The CDR3 runs 13 residues. V lost 7 bases, J lost 5 bases, and 17 bases lay in between. From germline, CDR1 is SQVTM and CDR2 ANQGSEA. The CDR3 here is CSAQTGPTYGYTF. CDR3 bases: TGCAGCGCTCAGACAGGACCCACGTATGGCTACACCTTC.

The sample holds a few counts of this clonotype. This CDR3 reads CSARDMPSPPYNEQFF. In DNA, the CDR3 is TGCAGTGCTAGAGATATGCCTAGCCCTCCCTACAATGAGCAGTTCTTC. The chain combines TRBV20-1 with TRBJ2-1; a possible D gene is TRBD2 (5 bases). The CDR3 has 16 amino acids. V was trimmed by 0 bases and J by 2 bases, leaving 14 bases between them. The V gene's germline CDR1 is DFQATT and CDR2 SNEGSKA (reference sequence).

V and J are TRBV14 and TRBJ2-5; 8 bases line up with TRBD2. CDR1 and CDR2 (germline): SGHDN, FVKESK. The J segment lost 2 bases and the V segment lost 4 bases, leaving 6 bases of the junction unmatched. CDR3 size: 15 residues. CDR3 in amino acids: CASSRFPGGQETQYF. The CDR3 nucleotides are TGTGCCAGCAGCCGTTTTCCGGGGGGGCAAGAGACCCAGTACTTC.

V gene TRBV5-6 combines with J gene TRBJ2-7; perhaps TRBD1 as D (6 bases). Germline CDR1 is SGHDT and CDR2 is YYEEEE. The ends were cut back, 4 bases at V and 2 bases at J, with 16 bases in the middle. This CDR3 has 15 amino acids. The CDR3: CASSRYRVFPYEQYF. The DNA for the CDR3 is TGTGCCAGCAGCCGATACAGGGTTTTCCCCTACGAGCAGTACTTC. Full variable domain (missing parts from reference TRBV5-6 and TRBJ2-7): DAGVTQSPTHLIKTRGQQVTLRCSPKSGHDTVSWYQQALGQGPQFIFQYYEEEERQRGNFPDRFSGHQFPNYSSELNVNALLLGDSALYLCASSRYRVFPYEQYFGPGTRLTVT.

V usage is TRBV6-5 and J usage is TRBJ2-7, with D possibly TRBD2 on 6 matching bases. The CDR3 runs to 14 residues. Germline values: CDR1 MNHEY, CDR2 SVGAGI. V dropped 5 bases and J dropped 1 base, with 12 bases sitting between them. CDR3 coding DNA: TGTGCCAGCAGTGACCCCGGGAGATCCTACGAGCAGTACTTC. It is translated as CASSDPGRSYEQYF.

This clonotype was detected a few times. The chain uses TRBV7-6 and TRBJ1-1, with a tentative D call TRBD1 (5 bases). Looked up from germline, CDR1 is SGHVS and CDR2 is FNYEAQ. This CDR3 comprises 14 residues. V lost 5 bases and J 6 bases, leaving 16 bases between the germline ends. The CDR3 bases are TGTGCCAGCAGCACCAGACGGCAGGGCTCTGAAGCTTTCTTT. It codes for CASSTRRQGSEAFF.

This clonotype was counted between two and nine times. This chain joins TRBV28 and TRBJ2-3; 7 bases are shared with TRBD1. The CDR3 has 14 residues. Germline assignment: CDR1 MDHEN and CDR2 SYDVKM. Germline trimming cut 5 bases from V and 6 bases from J; bases unmatched to any gene: 8. This CDR3 is CASSPGQSRDTQYF. In nucleotides, the CDR3 is TGTGCCAGCAGTCCGGGACAGAGTCGGGATACGCAGTATTTT.

This clonotype turned up a few times. The rearrangement joins TRBV28 to TRBJ2-5; possible D gene TRBD2, 7 bases. The CDR3 is 13 amino acids. CDR1 and CDR2 (germline): MDHEN, SYDVKM. V lost 7 bases to trimming and J lost 5 bases, with 14 bases between them. The chain's CDR3 is CASIGGARETQYF. The CDR3 DNA reads TGTGCCAGCATAGGGGGGGCTCGGGAGACCCAGTACTTC.

The chain uses TRBV20-1 and TRBJ2-5, with D uncertain. The V and J ends lost 1 base and 2 bases respectively, with 8 bases between them. Germline CDR1 reads DFQATT; CDR2 reads SNEGSKA (reference sequence). This CDR3 region has 13 residues. This chain's CDR3 is CSARVRVQETQYF. In DNA, the CDR3 is TGCAGTGCTAGAGTCCGGGTTCAAGAGACCCAGTACTTC.

This sequence joins TRBV4-1 and TRBJ2-3; 8 bases line up with TRBD2. V lost 3 bases, J lost 5 bases, and 4 bases stayed unmatched. Germline CDR1 is MGHRA and CDR2 is YSYEKL. This CDR3 spans 14 amino acids. DNA of the CDR3: TGCGCCAGCAGCCAGGGACTAGGATTAGATACGCAGTATTTT. It specifies CASSQGLGLDTQYF.

To note about this clonotype: This may be a read error: a much more frequent sequence differs by one nucleotide. The chain has TRBV7-2 and TRBJ2-3; the D gene is possibly TRBD1 (6 bases). TRBJ1-5 explains the end of the DNA better; the J call may be wrong. CDR1 is SGHTA, CDR2 FQGNSA, per germline. The CDR3 has 16 residues. CDR3 nucleotides: TGTGCCAGCAGCTTAGCGCCAGGGGTGACAACAGATACGCAGCATTTT. It translates to CASSLAPGVTTDTQHF.

Comments on this clonotype: The junction shows a germline mismatch at one end, possibly a read error. The J gene is TRBJ2-1, the V gene TRBV6-5; a possible D gene is TRBD2 (6 bases). Germline V gives CDR1 MNHEY, CDR2 SVGAGI. This CDR3 has 15 residues. The CDR3 loop reads CANSYVRGLYNEQFF. CDR3 nucleotide sequence: TGTGCCAACAGTTACGTACGGGGGTTATACAATGAGCAGTTCTTC.

The gene calls are TRBV6-2 or TRBV6-3 and TRBJ2-7, with 7 positions matching TRBD1. The CDR3 runs to 14 residues. The germline gives CDR1 MNHEY, CDR2 SVGEGT. CDR3 in DNA: TGTGCCAACAGTCAAATACAGGGGAATGGCGAGCAGTACGTC. Translation: CANSQIQGNGEQYV.

For this clonotype: A read error is possible here, since a much larger clone lies one base away. The genes are TRBV7-9 and TRBJ2-1, with 7 bases lining up with TRBD2. The CDR3 totals 15 residues. Germline V gene lookup returns CDR1 SEHNR and CDR2 FQNEAQ (reference sequence). The junction had 10 bases not matched to a gene; V was cut back by 4 bases and J by 7 bases. DNA for the CDR3: TGTGCCAGCAGCTCGACGGGACTAACTGGGAATGAGCAGTTCTTC. Translation: CASSSTGLTGNEQFF.

This clonotype was observed a few times. V gene TRBV2 combines with J gene TRBJ1-1; D might be TRBD1 (5 bases). This CDR3 has 15 amino acids. In germline, CDR1 is SNHLY, CDR2 FYNNEI. Deletions cut 7 bases from V and 1 base from J, with 16 bases between. The CDR3 loop is CASTLARRGNTEAFF. The CDR3 region has the DNA TGTGCCAGCACCCTAGCACGGAGGGGGAACACTGAAGCTTTCTTT.

This clonotype was seen at least ten times. The CDR3 loop reads CASSLGQAGDIQYF. The CDR3 DNA sequence: TGTGCCAGCAGCTTAGGGCAGGCCGGGGACATTCAGTACTTC. The chain joins TRBV7-6 to TRBJ2-4; D possibly corresponds to TRBD2 (5 bases). The CDR3 is 14 amino acids. V lost 1 base and J 8 bases, leaving 12 bases between the germline ends. Germline CDR1 reads SGHVS; CDR2 reads FNYEAQ. The full variable domain, with the rest looked up from reference TRBV7-6 and TRBJ2-4, is GAGVSQSPRYKVTKRGQDVALRCDPISGHVSLYWYRQALGQGPEFLTYFNYEAQQDKSGLPNDRFSAERPEGSISTLTIQRTEQRDSAMYRCASSLGQAGDIQYFGAGTRLSVL.

The V gene is TRBV5-1, the J gene TRBJ2-7, with D perhaps TRBD1 (5 bases). This CDR3 region has 16 residues. Trimming shortened V by 0 bases and J by 1 base, and 14 bases separated the two germline ends. Germline V gene sequence: CDR1 SGHRS, CDR2 YFSETQ. CDR3 sequence: CASSLAGGQRSYEQYF. The DNA of the CDR3 is TGCGCCAGCAGCTTGGCCGGCGGACAACGTTCCTACGAGCAGTACTTC.

The chain employs TRBV20-1 and TRBJ1-1; D unresolved. There are 11 residues in the CDR3. The germline CDR1 and CDR2 sequences are DFQATT and SNEGSKA (reference sequence). V dropped 5 bases and J dropped 7 bases, with 11 bases sitting between them. The CDR3 sequence: CSASPGGEAFF. In DNA, the CDR3 is TGCAGTGCTTCCCCCGGTGGTGAAGCTTTCTTT.

This clonotype was seen more than once but under ten times. The J gene is TRBJ1-2, the V gene TRBV12-5, with D tentatively TRBD1 (6 bases). CDR1 is LGHNT, CDR2 FRNRAP, per germline. This CDR3 is built from 15 residues. Trimming took 3 bases from V and 3 from J, leaving 14 bases between them. CDR3 loop: CASGFPPGQHYGYTF. CDR3 DNA sequence: TGTGCTAGTGGTTTCCCCCCGGGACAACACTATGGCTACACCTTC.

There are a few counts of this clonotype. The rearrangement links TRBV2 to TRBJ1-2, with 7 nucleotides matching TRBD1. Germline V CDR1 and CDR2: SNHLY, FYNNEI. The J segment lost 4 bases and the V segment lost 2 bases, leaving 4 bases of the junction unmatched. This CDR3 has 14 amino acids. In DNA, the CDR3 is TGTGCCAGCAGTGAAAAAGGGGGCGGCTATGGCTACACCTTC. It is translated as CASSEKGGGYGYTF. The complete variable domain, with remaining parts taken from reference TRBV2 and TRBJ1-2, reads EPEVTQTPSHQVTQMGQEVILRCVPISNHLYFYWYRQILGQKVEFLVSFYNNEISEKSEIFDDQFSVERPDGSNFTLKIRSTKLEDSAMYFCASSEKGGGYGYTFGSGTRLTVV.

This clonotype was seen only a few times. This chain uses TRBV6-2 or TRBV6-3 with TRBJ2-1, with a possible D match to TRBD2 (6 bases). The CDR3 consists of 14 residues. Germline CDR1 reads MNHEY; CDR2 reads SVGEGT. V lost 6 bases and J 5 bases, leaving 14 bases between the germline ends. CDR3 DNA sequence: TGTGCCAGCAGCACCTCGGGGGTTAACAATGAGCAGTTCTTC. Translating gives CASSTSGVNNEQFF.